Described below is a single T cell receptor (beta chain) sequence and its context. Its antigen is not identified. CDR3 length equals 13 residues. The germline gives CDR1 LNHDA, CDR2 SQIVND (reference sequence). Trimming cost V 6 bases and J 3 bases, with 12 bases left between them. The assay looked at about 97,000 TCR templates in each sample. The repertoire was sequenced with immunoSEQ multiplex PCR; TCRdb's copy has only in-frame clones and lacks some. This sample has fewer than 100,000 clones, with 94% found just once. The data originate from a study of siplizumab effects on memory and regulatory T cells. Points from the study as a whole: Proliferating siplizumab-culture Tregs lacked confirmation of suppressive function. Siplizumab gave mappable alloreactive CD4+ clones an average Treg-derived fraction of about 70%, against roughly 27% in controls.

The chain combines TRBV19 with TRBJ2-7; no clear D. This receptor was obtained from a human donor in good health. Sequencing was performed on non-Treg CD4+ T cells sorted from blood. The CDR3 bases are TGTGCCAGTAGGGGAAACCAGCGCTACGAGCAGTACTTC. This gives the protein CASRGNQRYEQYF.